The rows below give T cell receptor beta chains drawn from one sample of a study of CD8 T cells in Susac syndrome. TCRdb independently ran MiXCR on the immunoSEQ multiplex PCR reads; one entry per CDR3 protein. This repertoire shows 190,000 or so distinct CDR3 sequences, 90% to 95% found once; its top ten account for 0.093%. What was sequenced was CD4+ T cells from PBMCs. The receptor source for this set is a human donor with multiple sclerosis. CDR3s include the opening cysteine and the closing phenylalanine or tryptophan. Each record gives: V gene, J gene, D gene, clone size, CDR3 protein, CDR3 DNA. A D gene is named only where the DNA matches it firmly. The size entry is marked missing in some rows and otherwise reads once, few, many or a size class.

>TRBV10-3|TRBJ2-7|NA|NA
CAISKGENYEQYF
TGTGCCATCAGTAAGGGGGAAAACTACGAGCAGTACTTC
>TRBV20-1|TRBJ1-5|NA|NA
CSASSSNQPQHF
TGCAGTGCTAGCTCCAGCAATCAGCCCCAGCATTTT
>TRBV7-8|TRBJ1-2|NA|once
CASSLWTAEYGYTF
TGTGCCAGCAGCTTATGGACAGCGGAGTATGGCTACACCTTC
>TRBV27|TRBJ1-1|NA|NA
CASSHVRRTEAFF
TGTGCCAGCAGTCATGTTAGAAGGACTGAAGCTTTCTTT
>TRBV28|TRBJ1-5|NA|NA
CASIQTFNQPQHF
TGTGCCAGCATTCAGACATTTAATCAGCCCCAGCATTTT
>TRBV29-1|TRBJ1-2|NA|NA
CSVKYNREIGYGYTF
TGCAGCGTCAAATACAACAGGGAAATCGGCTATGGCTACACCTTC
>TRBV20-1|TRBJ1-1|NA|NA
CSARVPGDYTEAFF
TGCAGTGCTAGAGTTCCCGGGGACTACACTGAAGCTTTCTTT
>TRBV29-1|TRBJ2-3|NA|NA
CSVEKGGTDTQYF
TGCAGCGTTGAGAAGGGGGGAACAGATACGCAGTATTTT
>TRBV4-2|TRBJ2-7|NA|once
CASSPTGDSYEQYF
TGTGCCAGCAGCCCCACGGGGGACAGCTACGAGCAGTACTTC
>TRBV7-8|TRBJ2-2|NA|once
CASSLGVRRAGELFF
TGTGCCAGCAGCTTAGGCGTCAGACGGGCCGGGGAGCTGTTTTTT
>TRBV7-9|TRBJ1-2|NA|NA
CASSLVSGYTF
TGTGCCAGCAGCTTAGTTTCGGGCTACACCTTC
>TRBV11-2|TRBJ2-7|NA|NA
CASSLDLGYPRGQYF
TGTGCCAGCAGCCTGGACTTGGGGTATCCGAGAGGGCAGTACTTC
>TRBV27|TRBJ1-2|NA|NA
CASSFGPIYGYTF
TGTGCCAGCAGTTTTGGGCCCATCTATGGCTACACCTTC
>TRBV7-9|TRBJ2-7|NA|once
CASSLWRSYEQYF
TGTGCCAGCAGCCTGTGGAGGTCCTACGAGCAGTACTTC
>TRBV20-1|TRBJ2-3|NA|NA
CSARSVRGRGDTDTQYF
TGCAGTGCTAGGTCCGTTAGGGGAAGGGGTGACACGGATACGCAGTATTTT
>TRBV5-1|TRBJ1-2|NA|NA
CASSLAAMGFASYGYTF
TGCGCCAGCAGCTTGGCTGCCATGGGGTTCGCCTCCTATGGCTACACCTTC
>TRBV29-1|TRBJ2-3|NA|NA
CSVGSQAGSDTQYF
TGCAGCGTTGGGTCCCAAGCGGGCTCAGATACGCAGTATTTT
>TRBV25-1|TRBJ1-2|NA|NA
CASSEHTRGPGYTF
TGTGCCAGCAGTGAACATACCCGAGGTCCTGGCTACACCTTC
>TRBV3-1|TRBJ2-7|NA|NA
CASSQDLWTTYEQYF
TGTGCCAGCAGCCAAGACCTTTGGACAACCTACGAGCAGTACTTC
>TRBV2|TRBJ1-2|NA|NA
CASSDGGREFSGYTF
TGTGCCAGCAGTGACGGCGGCAGGGAATTTTCTGGCTACACCTTC
>TRBV9|TRBJ2-5|TRBD1|NA
CASSAGQASGTQYF
TGTGCCAGCAGCGCGGGACAGGCGAGCGGGACCCAGTACTTC
>TRBV7-9|TRBJ2-2|NA|NA
CASSFDTGELFF
TGTGCCAGCAGCTTTGACACCGGGGAGCTGTTTTTT
>TRBV29-1|TRBJ2-7|NA|NA
CSVGAGTYEQYF
TGCAGCGTGGGAGCGGGCACCTACGAGCAGTACTTC
>TRBV3-1|TRBJ1-2|NA|NA
CASSPSPAGTKGYTF
TGTGCCAGCAGCCCATCACCCGCAGGGACCAAGGGCTACACCTTC
>TRBV29-1|TRBJ2-6|NA|NA
CSVLLPISGANVLTF
TGCAGCGTTCTTCTCCCGATCTCTGGGGCCAACGTCCTGACTTTC
>TRBV14|TRBJ1-2|NA|NA
CASSHPEQRHWDGYTF
TGTGCCAGCAGCCACCCGGAACAGAGGCATTGGGATGGCTACACCTTC
>TRBV24-1|TRBJ1-2|NA|NA
CATSDPSASTNYGYTF
TGTGCCACCAGTGATCCCTCAGCGAGTACTAACTATGGCTACACCTTC
>TRBV10-3|TRBJ2-7|NA|NA
CAIKDGTYEQYF
TGTGCCATCAAGGACGGTACCTACGAGCAGTACTTC
>TRBV29-1|TRBJ1-1|NA|NA
CSVEEHTDEAFF
TGCAGCGTTGAGGAACATACGGATGAAGCTTTCTTT
>TRBV5-1|TRBJ2-3|NA|NA
CASGGRSTDTQYF
TGCGCCAGCGGAGGCAGGAGCACAGATACGCAGTATTTT